The 32 T cell receptor beta chains presented below share a single source sample, sequenced in a study of T cell clusters in autoimmune cytopenias. TRB rearrangements were amplified by touch-down multiplex PCR with mixed TRB-A/B primers. TCRdb re-called the multiplex PCR reads and catalogs CDR3 proteins one per entry, DNA excluded. This sample contains about 2,500 distinct CDR3 sequences. TRB amplification used around 270 ng of peripheral blood genomic DNA. These data were also filed under a second study, of T cell repertoires in aging, cancer and after chemotherapy.

The specimen sequenced was peripheral blood. The origin of the receptors is a human donor with an autoimmune cytopenia or autoimmune hepatitis (not recorded which).

By frequency, this clonotype registers medium-sized (0.01 to 0.1%). The J gene is TRBJ2-7, the V gene TRBV19. The CDR3 length is 13 residues. Germline loops: CDR1 LNHDA, CDR2 SQIVND (reference sequence). The CDR3 loop is CASSKGQTYEQYF.

This sequence joins TRBV19 and TRBJ1-5; the D call from TCRdb, TRBD1, cannot be confirmed without DNA. Germline CDR1 LNHDA, CDR2 SQIVND (reference sequence). CDR3 length: 15 amino acids. CDR3 region: CASSPSTGRRQPQHF.

This rearrangement joins TRBV6-6 to TRBJ2-2. Germline lookup yields CDR1 MNHNY and CDR2 SVGAGI (reference sequence). The CDR3 contains 18 residues. CDR3 region: CASSYSKPQFANTGELFF.

The rearrangement joins TRBV18 to TRBJ1-3; the TRBD1 assignment by TCRdb is unverifiable without DNA. From germline, CDR1 is KGHSH and CDR2 LQKENI. This CDR3 contains 17 residues. This CDR3 is CASSSASQGALGNTIYF. The full variable domain, completed using reference TRBV18 and TRBJ1-3, is NAGVMQNPRHLVRRRGQEARLRCSPMKGHSHVYWYRQLPEEGLKFMVYLQKENIIDESGMPKERFSAEFPKEGPSILRIQQVVRGDSAAYFCASSSASQGALGNTIYFGEGSWLTVV.

V and J are TRBV5-4 and TRBJ2-1. Germline assignment: CDR1 SGHNT and CDR2 YYREEE (reference sequence). CDR3 length: 13 amino acids. CDR3 sequence reads: CASSRSSYNEQFF.

J is TRBJ1-4 and V is TRBV6-5; TCRdb proposes TRBD1, but this gene call is untestable without DNA. The germline V gene has CDR1 MNHEY and CDR2 SVGAGI. The CDR3 is made up of 15 amino acids. This CDR3 is CASSTPGGTNEKLFF.

This chain joins TRBV15 and TRBJ2-5; the TCRdb D gene call, TRBD2, has no DNA to confirm it. The CDR3 length is 18 residues. Germline CDR1 and CDR2: LNHNV and YYDKDF (reference sequence). CDR3 in amino acids: CATSRETSGGLDQETQYF.

The chain is built from TRBV5-6 and TRBJ2-1; checking the TCRdb D call of TRBD1 is not possible without DNA. There are 14 residues in the CDR3. In germline, CDR1 is SGHDT, CDR2 YYEEEE. CDR3 sequence: CASSFGTGGLEQFF.

This chain connects TRBV5-4 to TRBJ1-2. This CDR3 is 14 amino acids long. Germline values: CDR1 SGHNT, CDR2 YYREEE (reference sequence). CDR3 sequence: CASSLERSGYGYTF.

This CDR3 reads CASSLNGGIYGYTF. The V gene is TRBV5-4, the J gene TRBJ1-2; TCRdb's assignment of TRBD1 cannot be checked, as there is no DNA. CDR1 is SGHNT, CDR2 YYREEE, per germline (reference sequence). The CDR3 has 14 amino acids.

V is TRBV5-1 and J is TRBJ2-5; checking the TCRdb D call of TRBD2 is not possible without DNA. CDR3 length: 15 amino acids. Germline CDR1 reads SGHRS; CDR2 reads YFSETQ. This chain's CDR3 is CASSFLAGAQETQYF. The full variable domain, with the rest looked up from reference TRBV5-1 and TRBJ2-5, is KAGVTQTPRYLIKTRGQQVTLSCSPISGHRSVSWYQQTPGQGLQFLFEYFSETQRNKGNFPGRFSGRQFSNSRSEMNVSTLELGDSALYLCASSFLAGAQETQYFGPGTRLLVL.

This clonotype is medium-sized by frequency. This rearrangement joins TRBV7-6 to TRBJ2-7; TCRdb returns TRBD1, unconfirmable since there is no DNA. The CDR3 sequence is 14 residues long. Germline assignment: CDR1 SGHVS and CDR2 FNYEAQ. This chain's CDR3 is CASSLGTGPYEQYF.

The chain couples TRBV7-9 to TRBJ2-2. This CDR3 region has 13 residues. CDR1 and CDR2 from the germline V gene are SEHNR and FQNEAQ (reference sequence). CDR3 region: CASSLVPLGELFF.

This clonotype registers medium-sized (0.01 to 0.1%) by frequency. The genes are TRBV6-2 or TRBV6-3 and TRBJ2-2; the TCRdb call, TRBD2, lacks DNA for checking. The CDR3 covers 15 residues. Per germline, CDR1 MNHEY and CDR2 SVGEGT. The CDR3 sequence is CASQRVVNGPGELFF.

By frequency, this clonotype registers medium-sized. This chain uses TRBV30 with TRBJ2-7; TCRdb calls TRBD1, which cannot be checked without DNA. This CDR3 has 13 amino acids. The germline V gene encodes CDR1 GTSNPN and CDR2 SVGIG (reference sequence). This chain's CDR3 is CAWNPGPRIGQYF.

V usage is TRBV19 and J usage is TRBJ1-1. From germline, CDR1 is LNHDA and CDR2 SQIVND (reference sequence). The CDR3 is 13 residues long. CDR3 residues: CASSISGLTEAFF.

V and J are TRBV6-5 and TRBJ1-2; checking the TCRdb D call of TRBD1 is not possible without DNA. Germline CDR1 MNHEY, CDR2 SVGAGI. There are 16 residues in the CDR3. The CDR3 region is CASSYSRTGGSYGYTF.

This clonotype is classed as large by frequency. The CDR3 sequence is CSVLGQARAYGYTF. The chain couples TRBV29-1 to TRBJ1-2; absent DNA, TCRdb's TRBD1 call cannot be checked. The CDR3 length is 14 residues. Germline CDR1 SQVTM, CDR2 ANQGSEA.

The CDR3 loop is CASSTHRQGNYGYTF. V and J are TRBV7-6 and TRBJ1-2; the D gene TCRdb calls, TRBD1, cannot be checked with no DNA. There are 15 residues in the CDR3. Looked up from germline, CDR1 is SGHVS and CDR2 is FNYEAQ.

The CDR3 sequence is CASSPDGGTVAQPQHF. The chain recombines TRBV19 with TRBJ1-5; TCRdb picks TRBD1, but there is no DNA to check that call. The germline CDR1 and CDR2 sequences are LNHDA and SQIVND (reference sequence). This CDR3 is 16 amino acids long.

The V and J genes are TRBV10-3 and TRBJ2-1. The CDR3 runs to 13 residues. In germline, CDR1 is ENHRY, CDR2 SYGVKD. The chain's CDR3 is CAISEKQYNEQFF.

This clonotype shows up as medium-sized (0.01 to 0.1%) by frequency. The chain couples TRBV27 to TRBJ2-3; the D gene TCRdb calls, TRBD1, cannot be checked with no DNA. CDR3 length equals 14 residues. From germline, CDR1 is MNHEY and CDR2 SMNVEV (reference sequence). CDR3 sequence reads: CASSLSQGTDTQYF.

Frequency places this clonotype as medium-sized. The chain uses TRBV7-9 and TRBJ1-2. The CDR3 has 13 residues. Germline values: CDR1 SEHNR, CDR2 FQNEAQ (reference sequence). CDR3 in amino acids: CASSSPSGYGYTF.

This clonotype is identified as medium-sized (0.01 to 0.1%) from frequency. V gene TRBV6-1 combines with J gene TRBJ2-5. Germline assignment: CDR1 MNHNS and CDR2 SASEGT. The CDR3 contains 14 residues. The CDR3 is CASSGWLNQETQYF.

Measured by frequency, this clonotype is medium-sized. The J gene is TRBJ2-7, the V gene TRBV29-1. Germline values: CDR1 SQVTM, CDR2 ANQGSEA. The CDR3 contains 14 residues. The CDR3 loop reads CSVEEDTYPYEQYF.

By frequency, this clonotype is medium-sized. V gene TRBV6-2 or TRBV6-3 combines with J gene TRBJ1-1. CDR1 and CDR2 from the germline V gene are MNHEY and SVGEGT. The CDR3 is made up of 12 amino acids. The CDR3 sequence is CASSTMNTEAFF.

By frequency, this clonotype is medium-sized (0.01 to 0.1%). This rearrangement joins TRBV13 to TRBJ1-4. Germline V gives CDR1 PRHDT, CDR2 FYEKMQ (reference sequence). CDR3 length: 14 amino acids. CDR3 sequence: CASSLARANEKLFF.

V is TRBV6-2 or TRBV6-3 and J is TRBJ1-6. This CDR3 is 17 amino acids long. The germline CDR1 and CDR2 sequences are MNHEY and SVGEGT. The CDR3: CATHSPTASSYNSPLHF.

This clonotype is large by frequency. The chain couples TRBV29-1 to TRBJ2-1; absent DNA, TCRdb's TRBD1 call cannot be checked. The CDR3 is 15 amino acids. CDR1 SQVTM and CDR2 ANQGSEA come from the germline V gene. The CDR3 spells CSVTSRQGAGDEQFF.

This sequence joins TRBV12-3 or TRBV12-4 and TRBJ2-4; TCRdb lists TRBD2, though no DNA is available to test this call. The CDR3 has 13 amino acids. CDR3 loop: CASSFTGPDIQYF.

The genes are TRBV5-6 and TRBJ1-3. The CDR3 has 13 amino acids. CDR1 is SGHDT and CDR2 is YYEEEE in the germline V gene. The CDR3 region is CASSFGTGNTIYF.

V usage is TRBV5-6 and J usage is TRBJ1-2; TCRdb outputs TRBD1, but without DNA this stays unchecked. This CDR3 spans 14 amino acids. CDR1 SGHDT and CDR2 YYEEEE come from the germline V gene. The CDR3 reads CASSSPGANYGYTF.